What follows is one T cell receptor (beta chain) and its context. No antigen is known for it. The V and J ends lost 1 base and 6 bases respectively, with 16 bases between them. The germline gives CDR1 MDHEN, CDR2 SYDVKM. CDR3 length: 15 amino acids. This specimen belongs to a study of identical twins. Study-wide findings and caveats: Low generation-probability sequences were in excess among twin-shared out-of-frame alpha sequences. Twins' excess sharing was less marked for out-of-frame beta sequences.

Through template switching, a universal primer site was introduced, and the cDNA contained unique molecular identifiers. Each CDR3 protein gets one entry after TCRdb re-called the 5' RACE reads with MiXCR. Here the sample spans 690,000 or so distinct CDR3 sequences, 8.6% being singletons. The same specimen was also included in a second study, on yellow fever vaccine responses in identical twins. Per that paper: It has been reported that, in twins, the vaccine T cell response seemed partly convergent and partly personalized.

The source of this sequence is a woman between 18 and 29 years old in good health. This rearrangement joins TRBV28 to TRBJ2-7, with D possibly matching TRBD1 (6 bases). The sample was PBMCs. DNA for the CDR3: TGTGCCAGCAGTTTATACCTAGGGACATCCGGCGAGCAGTACTTC. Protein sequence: CASSLYLGTSGEQYF.